Presented here are 23 T cell receptor beta chains from one specimen sequenced in a study of shared clonotypes between healthy human individuals. Profiled with immunoSEQ multiplex PCR; TCRdb holds only in-frame clones, not every one. Here the sample spans approximately 1.4 million clones, around 98% being singletons. Source material: naive CD4+ T cells sorted from blood. Stated subset: CD45RA+ positively selected. The receptors originated from a man aged 25 to 45 in good health.

The rearrangement joins TRBV27 to TRBJ1-1, with 8 bases fitting TRBD1. Germline V CDR1 and CDR2: MNHEY, SMNVEV (reference sequence). Germline trimming cut 5 bases from V and 7 bases from J; bases unmatched to any gene: 12. The CDR3 runs to 15 residues. The chain's CDR3 is CASSPKRQGKIEAFF. The CDR3 DNA sequence: TGTGCCAGCAGTCCGAAGCGACAGGGGAAGATTGAAGCTTTCTTT.

The gene calls are TRBV29-1 and TRBJ1-4; the D gene is possibly TRBD1 (6 bases). The CDR3 is 12 residues long. The V gene lost 7 bases and the J gene lost 8 bases, with 14 bases spanning the gap. CDR1 and CDR2 (germline): SQVTM, ANQGSEA. Here the CDR3 DNA reads TGCAGCGCCGGGACATTGATCGAAAAACTGTTTTTT. Residues: CSAGTLIEKLFF.

The gene calls are TRBV9 and TRBJ2-7; 10 bases are a match to TRBD2. The ends lost 4 bases at V and 6 bases at J; junction bases unmatched: 7. Germline V CDR1 and CDR2: SGDLS, YYNGEE. This CDR3 comprises 14 residues. CDR3 region: CASSSGTSVGEQYF. CDR3 bases: TGTGCCAGCAGCTCAGGGACTAGCGTGGGCGAGCAGTACTTC.

Regarding this clone: The same CDR3 arises from other DNA sequences in this sample as well. The CDR3 spells CASSLGATNEKLFF. As DNA, the CDR3 is TGTGCCAGCAGCTTAGGTGCAACTAATGAAAAACTGTTTTTT. The rearrangement joins TRBV7-9 to TRBJ1-4, with D unclear. CDR3 length: 14 residues. Trimming left V 1 base short and J 0 bases short, with 3 bases between. CDR1 and CDR2 (germline): SEHNR, FQNEAQ (reference sequence). The entire variable domain, with the rest obtained from reference TRBV7-9 and TRBJ1-4, is as follows: DTGVSQNPRHKITKRGQNVTFRCDPISEHNRLYWYRQTLGQGPEFLTYFQNEAQLEKSRLLSDRFSAERPKGSFSTLEIQRTEQGDSAMYLCASSLGATNEKLFFGSGTQLSVL.

As concerns this clone: Other DNA sequences in the same sample also yield this CDR3. This sequence joins TRBV5-4 and TRBJ2-5; D tentatively reads TRBD1 or TRBD2 (5 bases each). Germline V gene lookup returns CDR1 SGHNT and CDR2 YYREEE (reference sequence). The V gene lost 0 bases and the J gene lost 5 bases, with 11 bases spanning the gap. This CDR3 spans 14 amino acids. In DNA, the CDR3 is TGTGCCAGCAGCTTGGCTGGCAGGGAGGAGACCCAGTACTTC. Protein sequence: CASSLAGREETQYF.

This chain joins TRBV18 and TRBJ2-3; tentative D call: TRBD2 (6 bases). Germline lookup yields CDR1 KGHSH and CDR2 LQKENI. The V and J ends lost 2 bases and 2 bases respectively, with 8 bases between them. The CDR3 is 14 residues long. The CDR3 bases are TGTGCCAGCTCACCAGGAGGGATCACAGATACGCAGTATTTT. The encoded protein is CASSPGGITDTQYF.

The chain employs TRBV14 and TRBJ2-5; perhaps TRBD1 as D (5 bases). The CDR3 is made up of 15 amino acids. The V end lost 2 bases, the J end lost 2 bases, and 12 bases lay between the germline ends. In germline, CDR1 is SGHDN, CDR2 FVKESK. CDR3 DNA sequence: TGTGCCAGCAGCCAACTCCAGGGCGCTCAAGAGACCCAGTACTTC. This encodes CASSQLQGAQETQYF.

This clone was seen a single time. The rearrangement joins TRBV5-1 to TRBJ2-7; D is perhaps TRBD1 (6 bases). Germline V gives CDR1 SGHRS, CDR2 YFSETQ. Trimming pared 4 bases from V and 4 bases from J, leaving 18 bases between. CDR3 length equals 15 residues. The CDR3 region has the DNA TGCGCCAGCAGCAGGGGGTCGTATCAGATATACGAGCAGTACTTC. It is translated as CASSRGSYQIYEQYF.

This rearrangement joins TRBV5-1 to TRBJ2-5; possible D gene TRBD2, 6 bases. In germline, CDR1 is SGHRS, CDR2 YFSETQ. Trimming pared 0 bases from V and 5 bases from J, leaving 11 bases between. The CDR3 length is 14 residues. CDR3 region: CASSLGGGEETQYF. The CDR3 DNA reads TGCGCCAGCAGCTTGGGGGGAGGAGAGGAGACCCAGTACTTC.

In its sample, this clone was seen once. The chain joins TRBV27 to TRBJ2-2; 7 nucleotides align to TRBD2. There are 16 residues in the CDR3. J was trimmed by 3 bases and V by 2 bases; bases with no gene match: 6. Germline-derived CDR1 and CDR2 are MNHEY and SMNVEV (reference sequence). The CDR3 DNA reads as TGTGCCAGCAGTTTACTCGCCCGGGGGGACACCGGGGAGCTGTTTTTT. Encoded protein: CASSLLARGDTGELFF.

The chain couples TRBV14 to TRBJ2-1; D may be TRBD1 (5 bases). The CDR3 runs to 14 residues. Germline assignment: CDR1 SGHDN and CDR2 FVKESK. The V end was cut by 0 bases, the J end by 7 bases, with 10 bases between. The CDR3 loop is CASSQELAGNEQFF. CDR3 DNA: TGTGCCAGCAGCCAAGAACTGGCAGGGAATGAGCAGTTCTTC.

The DNA for the CDR3 is TGTGCCAGCAGCTCGACTAGCGGGATTTACAATGAGCAGTTCTTC. This gives the protein CASSSTSGIYNEQFF. The chain is built from TRBV7-2 and TRBJ2-1; 11 nucleotides match TRBD2. The CDR3 contains 15 residues. The junction had 3 bases not matched to a gene; V was cut back by 4 bases and J by 4 bases. CDR1 is SGHTA, CDR2 FQGNSA, per germline.

The chain recombines TRBV4-1 with TRBJ2-3, with D tentatively TRBD2 (6 bases). The CDR3 is 12 residues long. Trimming left V 1 base short and J 14 bases short, with 13 bases between. Per the germline V gene, CDR1 is MGHRA and CDR2 is YSYEKL. Written as DNA, the CDR3 is TGCGCCAGCAGCCAAGTAGGCAGCGGGCGGTATTTT. It specifies CASSQVGSGRYF.

This clone showed up just once. This rearrangement joins TRBV28 to TRBJ2-7; the D is unclear. Trimming removed 6 bases at V and 5 bases at J, with 20 bases between. Germline V lookup: CDR1 MDHEN, CDR2 SYDVKM. The CDR3 totals 15 residues. The CDR3 region is CASSLSGSWGDEQYF. The CDR3 region has the DNA TGTGCCAGCAGCCTATCTGGCAGTTGGGGTGACGAGCAGTACTTC.

On this clone itself: The same CDR3 is also encoded by other DNA sequences in this sample. This chain connects TRBV5-1 to TRBJ2-7; 10 bases are a match to TRBD2. The CDR3 has 14 amino acids. Germline lookup yields CDR1 SGHRS and CDR2 YFSETQ. The V and J ends lost 2 bases and 2 bases, in that order; junction bases with no gene match: 1. The CDR3 sequence: CASSLAGGPYEQYF. DNA for the CDR3: TGCGCCAGCAGCTTAGCGGGAGGGCCCTACGAGCAGTACTTC. The whole variable domain, filled in from reference TRBV5-1 and TRBJ2-7, reads KAGVTQTPRYLIKTRGQQVTLSCSPISGHRSVSWYQQTPGQGLQFLFEYFSETQRNKGNFPGRFSGRQFSNSRSEMNVSTLELGDSALYLCASSLAGGPYEQYFGPGTRLTVT.

This clone appeared once. This chain joins TRBV7-3 and TRBJ2-2; TRBD1 is a possible D gene (5 bases). CDR3 length: 15 residues. Germline values: CDR1 SGHTA, CDR2 FQGTGA. Trimming took 1 base from V and 2 from J, leaving 8 bases between them. The CDR3 loop reads CASSLNRLNTGELFF. CDR3 DNA sequence: TGTGCCAGCAGCTTAAACAGGCTTAACACCGGGGAGCTGTTTTTT.

The V and J genes are TRBV10-3 and TRBJ2-1; 9 bases are shared with TRBD2. CDR3 size: 13 residues. CDR1 and CDR2 from the germline V gene are ENHRY and SYGVKD. With 8 bases clipped from V and 8 bases from J, the junction kept 7 bases outside the gene matches. For the CDR3, the DNA is TGTGCCATCTCGCGGGAGGGCCCCGATGAGCAGTTCTTC. This encodes CAISREGPDEQFF.

The chain is built from TRBV27 and TRBJ2-1; 13 nucleotides match TRBD2. Trimming at V came to 5 bases and at J to 7 bases, leaving 8 bases not matched to a gene. Germline V gene data show CDR1 as MNHEY and CDR2 as SMNVEV (reference sequence). The CDR3 loop spans 16 amino acids. Here the CDR3 DNA reads TGTGCCAGCAGTCCCCTACTAGCGGGAGGGTATAATGAGCAGTTCTTC. Its protein product is CASSPLLAGGYNEQFF.

The rearrangement joins TRBV5-1 to TRBJ2-1, with 9 bases lining up with TRBD2. The CDR3 is 15 amino acids. V shed 2 bases, J shed 9 bases, and the junction held 9 bases outside the gene matches. From germline, CDR1 is SGHRS and CDR2 YFSETQ. In nucleotides, the CDR3 is TGCGCCAGCAGCTTTTCCGGAGCGGGAGGTTTTGAGCAGTTCTTC. This encodes CASSFSGAGGFEQFF.

The gene calls are TRBV5-1 and TRBJ2-2, with no clear D. The CDR3 extends over 15 amino acids. From germline, CDR1 is SGHRS and CDR2 YFSETQ. V lost 4 bases and J lost 0, with 10 bases in between. In nucleotides, the CDR3 is TGCGCCAGCAGCCGCTTAGGCACGAACACCGGGGAGCTGTTTTTT. This gives the protein CASSRLGTNTGELFF.

The rearrangement links TRBV29-1 to TRBJ2-7; 8 bases are a match to TRBD2. The CDR3 length is 16 residues. Germline-derived CDR1 and CDR2 are SQVTM and ANQGSEA. Trimming took 2 bases from V and 4 from J; bases not matched to a gene: 13. The CDR3 sequence: CSVERGGSGGIYEQYF. The CDR3 DNA is TGCAGCGTTGAAAGAGGGGGGAGCGGGGGCATTTACGAGCAGTACTTC.

V and J are TRBV28 and TRBJ1-1; TRBD1 might be the D (6 bases). Per the germline V gene, CDR1 is MDHEN and CDR2 is SYDVKM. The CDR3 spans 15 residues. V was clipped by 5 bases and J by 6 bases, with 19 bases between them. The CDR3 coding sequence is TGTGCCAGCAGTCAAGCTACAGGGAGGGCGGCTGAAGCTTTCTTT. This sequence encodes CASSQATGRAAEAFF.

Turning to this clone: The identical CDR3 is also encoded by other nucleotide sequences in the sample. The V call is TRBV29-1, the J call TRBJ2-5; maybe TRBD2 (6 bases). In germline, CDR1 is SQVTM, CDR2 ANQGSEA. The CDR3 consists of 12 residues. V was trimmed by 3 bases and J by 5 bases, leaving 10 bases between them. The CDR3 sequence is CSVEGGPETQYF. Written as DNA, the CDR3 is TGCAGCGTTGAGGGGGGTCCGGAGACCCAGTACTTC.